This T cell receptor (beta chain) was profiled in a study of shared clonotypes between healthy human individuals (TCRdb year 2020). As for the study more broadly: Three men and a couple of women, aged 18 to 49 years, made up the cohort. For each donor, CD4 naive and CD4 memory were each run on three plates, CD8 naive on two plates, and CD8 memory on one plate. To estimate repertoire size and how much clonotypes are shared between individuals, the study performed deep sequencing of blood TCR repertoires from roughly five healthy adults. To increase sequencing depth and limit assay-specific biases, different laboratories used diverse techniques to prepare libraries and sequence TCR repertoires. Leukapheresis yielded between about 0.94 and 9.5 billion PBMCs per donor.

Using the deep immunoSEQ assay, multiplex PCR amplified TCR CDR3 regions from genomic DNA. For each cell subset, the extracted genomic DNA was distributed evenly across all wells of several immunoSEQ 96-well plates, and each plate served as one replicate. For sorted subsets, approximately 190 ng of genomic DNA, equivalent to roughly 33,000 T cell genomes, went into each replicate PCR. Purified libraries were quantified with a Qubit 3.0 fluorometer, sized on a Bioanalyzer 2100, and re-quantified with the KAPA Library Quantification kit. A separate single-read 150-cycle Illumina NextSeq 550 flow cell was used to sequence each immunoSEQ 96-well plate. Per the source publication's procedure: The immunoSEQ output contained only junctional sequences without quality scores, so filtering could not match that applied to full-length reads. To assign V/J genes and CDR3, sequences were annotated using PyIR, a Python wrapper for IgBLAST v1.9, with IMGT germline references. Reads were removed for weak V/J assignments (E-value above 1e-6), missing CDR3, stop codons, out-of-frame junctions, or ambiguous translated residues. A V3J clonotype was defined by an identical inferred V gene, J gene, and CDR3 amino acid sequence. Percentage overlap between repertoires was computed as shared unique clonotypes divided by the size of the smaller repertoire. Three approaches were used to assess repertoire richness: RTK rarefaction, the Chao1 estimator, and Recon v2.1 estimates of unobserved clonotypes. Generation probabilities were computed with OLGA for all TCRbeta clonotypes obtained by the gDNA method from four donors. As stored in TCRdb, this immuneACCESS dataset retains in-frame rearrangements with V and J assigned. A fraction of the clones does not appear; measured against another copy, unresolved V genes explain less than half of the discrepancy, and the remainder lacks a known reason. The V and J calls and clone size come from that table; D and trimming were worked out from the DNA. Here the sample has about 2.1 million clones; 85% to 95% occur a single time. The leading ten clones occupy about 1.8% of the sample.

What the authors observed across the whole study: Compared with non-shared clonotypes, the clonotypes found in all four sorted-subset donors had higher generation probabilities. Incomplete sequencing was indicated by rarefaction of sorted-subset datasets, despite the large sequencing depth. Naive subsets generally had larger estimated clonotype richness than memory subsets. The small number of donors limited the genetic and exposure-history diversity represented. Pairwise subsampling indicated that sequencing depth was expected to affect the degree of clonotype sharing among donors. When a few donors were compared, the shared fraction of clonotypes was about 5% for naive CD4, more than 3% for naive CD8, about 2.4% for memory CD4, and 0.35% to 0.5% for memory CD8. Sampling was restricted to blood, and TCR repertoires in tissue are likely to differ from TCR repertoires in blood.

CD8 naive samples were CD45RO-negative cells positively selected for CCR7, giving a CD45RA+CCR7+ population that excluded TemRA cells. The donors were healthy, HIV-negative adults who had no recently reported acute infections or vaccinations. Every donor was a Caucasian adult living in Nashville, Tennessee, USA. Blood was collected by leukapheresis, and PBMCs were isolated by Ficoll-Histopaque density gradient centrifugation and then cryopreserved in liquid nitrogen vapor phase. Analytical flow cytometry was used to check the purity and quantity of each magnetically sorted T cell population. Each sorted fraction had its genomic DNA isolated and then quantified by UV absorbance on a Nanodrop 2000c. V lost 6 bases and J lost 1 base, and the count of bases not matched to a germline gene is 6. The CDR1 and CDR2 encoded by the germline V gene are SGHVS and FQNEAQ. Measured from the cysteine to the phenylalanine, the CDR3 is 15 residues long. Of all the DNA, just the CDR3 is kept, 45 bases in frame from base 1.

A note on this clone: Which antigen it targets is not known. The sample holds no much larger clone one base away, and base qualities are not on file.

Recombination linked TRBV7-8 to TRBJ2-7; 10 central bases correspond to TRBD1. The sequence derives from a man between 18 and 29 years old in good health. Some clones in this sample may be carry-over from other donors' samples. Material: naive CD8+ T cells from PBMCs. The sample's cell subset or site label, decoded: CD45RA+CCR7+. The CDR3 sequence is CASRIRDRGSYEQYF. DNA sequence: TGTGCCAGCAGGATTAGGGACAGGGGTTCCTACGAGCAGTACTTC.